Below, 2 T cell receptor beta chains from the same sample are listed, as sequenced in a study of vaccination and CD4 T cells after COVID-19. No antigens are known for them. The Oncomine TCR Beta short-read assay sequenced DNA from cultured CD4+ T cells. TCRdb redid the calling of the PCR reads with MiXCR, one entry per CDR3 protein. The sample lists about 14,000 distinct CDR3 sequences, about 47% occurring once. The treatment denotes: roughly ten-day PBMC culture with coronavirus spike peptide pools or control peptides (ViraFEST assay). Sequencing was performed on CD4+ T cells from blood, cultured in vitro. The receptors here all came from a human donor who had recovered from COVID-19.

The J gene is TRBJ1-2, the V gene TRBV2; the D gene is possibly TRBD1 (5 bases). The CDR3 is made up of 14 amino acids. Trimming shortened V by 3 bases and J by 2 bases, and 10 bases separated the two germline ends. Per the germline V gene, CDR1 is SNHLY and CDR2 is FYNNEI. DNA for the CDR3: TGTGCCAGCAGTGACCAGGGACGGAACTATGGCTACACCTTC. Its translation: CASSDQGRNYGYTF.

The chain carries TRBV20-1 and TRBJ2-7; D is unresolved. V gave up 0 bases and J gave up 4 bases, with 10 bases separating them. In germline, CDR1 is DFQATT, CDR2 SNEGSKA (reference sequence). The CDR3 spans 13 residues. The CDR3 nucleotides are TGCAGTGCTAGAGATTACCCCAGGTACGAGCAGTACTTC. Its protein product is CSARDYPRYEQYF.